Listed here are 18 T cell receptor beta chains from one sample, sequenced in a study of OX40 agonist ivuxolimab in advanced cancers. Libraries were prepared by immunoSEQ multiplex PCR; TCRdb keeps only in-frame clonotypes and omits some of them. The table lists 50,000 to 55,000 clones, roughly nine tenths of them singletons. The input for sequencing was CD4+ or CD8+ T cells sorted from blood, taken in a trial of the OX40 agonist ivuxolimab. These receptors were obtained from an adult with an advanced solid tumor such as melanoma, head and neck, liver or kidney cancer.

The chain is built from TRBV19 and TRBJ1-2, with 7 positions matching TRBD1. This CDR3 comprises 13 residues. The germline V gene has CDR1 LNHDA and CDR2 SQIVND (reference sequence). Germline trimming cut 5 bases from V and 3 bases from J; bases unmatched to any gene: 3. The CDR3 region is CASSYTGDYGYTF. The CDR3 coding sequence is TGTGCCAGTAGTTACACAGGGGACTATGGCTACACCTTC. Filled out from reference TRBV19 and TRBJ1-2, the complete variable domain reads DGGITQSPKYLFRKEGQNVTLSCEQNLNHDAMYWYRQDPGQGLRLIYYSQIVNDFQKGDIAEGYSVSREKKESFPLTVTSAQKNPTAFYLCASSYTGDYGYTFGSGTRLTVV.

The V call is TRBV6-1, the J call TRBJ1-5; D gene unclear. This CDR3 has 15 amino acids. Between the trimmed V and J ends, which lost 1 base and 8 bases, there was a span of 15 bases. Germline assignment: CDR1 MNHNS and CDR2 SASEGT. The CDR3 region is CASSEGHDIWEPQHF. For the CDR3, the DNA is TGTGCCAGCAGTGAAGGGCATGACATTTGGGAGCCCCAGCATTTT.

J is TRBJ1-1 and V is TRBV18; 7 bases agree with TRBD1. Germline lookup yields CDR1 KGHSH and CDR2 LQKENI. The CDR3 length is 14 residues. V shed 3 bases and J 1 base; nucleotides not matched to a gene: 2. This CDR3 reads CASSPRDRNTEAFF. The CDR3 region has the DNA TGTGCCAGCTCACCTCGGGACAGGAACACTGAAGCTTTCTTT. Variable domain in full (rest from reference TRBV18 and TRBJ1-1): NAGVMQNPRHLVRRRGQEARLRCSPMKGHSHVYWYRQLPEEGLKFMVYLQKENIIDESGMPKERFSAEFPKEGPSILRIQQVVRGDSAAYFCASSPRDRNTEAFFGQGTRLTVV.

The chain recombines TRBV6-5 with TRBJ1-1; no clear D gene. Germline V CDR1 and CDR2: MNHEY, SVGAGI. Trimming stripped 7 bases from V and 1 base from J, with 10 bases between. The CDR3 is made up of 13 amino acids. The CDR3 spells CASTTRRNTEAFF. The DNA for the CDR3 is TGTGCCAGCACCACCAGGAGGAACACTGAAGCTTTCTTT.

This rearrangement joins TRBV9 to TRBJ2-2; D is unresolved. The V end lost 2 bases, the J end lost 4 bases, and 12 bases lay between the germline ends. The CDR3 extends over 15 amino acids. The germline gives CDR1 SGDLS, CDR2 YYNGEE. CDR3: CASSVGGQVTGELFF. DNA of the CDR3: TGTGCCAGCAGCGTGGGTGGCCAGGTCACCGGGGAGCTGTTTTTT.

The chain couples TRBV15 to TRBJ2-7, with TRBD2 as a possible D gene (5 bases). V was cut by 0 bases and J by 4 bases, with 13 bases left in between. Per germline, CDR1 LNHNV and CDR2 YYDKDF (reference sequence). There are 15 residues in the CDR3. In DNA, the CDR3 is TGTGCCACCAGCAGAGATTTAGGACTGAAGTACGAGCAGTACTTC. This codes for CATSRDLGLKYEQYF.

This sequence joins TRBV6-4 and TRBJ2-1; possibly TRBD1 for D (5 bases). The V gene's germline CDR1 is MRHNA and CDR2 SNTAGT. This CDR3 comprises 16 residues. V lost 0 bases, J lost 3 bases, and 12 bases lay in between. CDR3 coding DNA: TGTGCCAGCAGTGACTCGGTTGGGGCCGGCTACAATGAGCAGTTCTTC. Encoded protein: CASSDSVGAGYNEQFF.

The J gene is TRBJ2-2, the V gene TRBV19, with D unclear. Trimming cost V 10 bases and J 1 base, with 10 bases left between them. This CDR3 contains 13 residues. CDR1 is LNHDA and CDR2 is SQIVND in the germline V gene (reference sequence). The CDR3 region is CATRVVNTGELFF. For the CDR3, the DNA is TGTGCCACCCGCGTGGTGAACACCGGGGAGCTGTTTTTT.

The chain links TRBV5-1 to TRBJ2-1; 7 nucleotides match TRBD1. Losses at the gene ends were 5 bases for V and 1 base for J; bases not matched to a gene: 6. The CDR3 has 15 residues. Germline V gene lookup returns CDR1 SGHRS and CDR2 YFSETQ. CDR3 sequence reads: CASSSRQGSYNEQFF. CDR3 DNA: TGCGCCAGCAGTTCCAGACAGGGTTCCTACAATGAGCAGTTCTTC. Drawing the rest from reference TRBV5-1 and TRBJ2-1, the complete variable domain is KAGVTQTPRYLIKTRGQQVTLSCSPISGHRSVSWYQQTPGQGLQFLFEYFSETQRNKGNFPGRFSGRQFSNSRSEMNVSTLELGDSALYLCASSSRQGSYNEQFFGPGTRLTVL.

This CDR3 is CASSLSASRTKTGFGQPQHF. The CDR3 DNA follows: TGTGCCAGCAGTTTATCCGCCTCACGCACTAAGACAGGGTTCGGTCAGCCCCAGCATTTT. The chain has TRBV27 and TRBJ1-5; 7 positions agree with TRBD1. The trim removed 0 bases at V and 6 bases at J, leaving 20 bases unmatched. The CDR3 is made up of 20 amino acids. Germline-derived CDR1 and CDR2 are MNHEY and SMNVEV (reference sequence).

CDR3 nucleotide sequence: TGTGCCAGCAGCACAGGGCGAAGTCAGCCCCAGCATTTT. Translating gives CASSTGRSQPQHF. The chain has TRBV6-1 and TRBJ1-5, with a tentative D call TRBD1 (6 bases). CDR1 and CDR2 from the germline V gene are MNHNS and SASEGT. The CDR3 is made up of 13 amino acids. Between the trimmed V and J ends, which lost 6 bases and 6 bases, there was a span of 12 bases.

The chain uses TRBV6-1 and TRBJ1-4; 9 nucleotides agree with TRBD1. Germline V gives CDR1 MNHNS, CDR2 SASEGT. This CDR3 is 15 amino acids long. Trimming cost V 1 base and J 6 bases; bases outside gene matches: 3. For the CDR3, the DNA is TGTGCCAGCAGTGAAGGGGGACAGGGAGATGAAAAACTGTTTTTT. Translating it yields CASSEGGQGDEKLFF.

V usage is TRBV28 and J usage is TRBJ2-3, with D uncertain. Trimming cost V 3 bases and J 0 bases, with 1 base left between them. This CDR3 contains 12 residues. In germline, CDR1 is MDHEN, CDR2 SYDVKM. CDR3 nucleotide sequence: TGTGCCAGCAGTTTCAGCACAGATACGCAGTATTTT. Amino acid sequence: CASSFSTDTQYF. The full variable domain, in which reference TRBV28 and TRBJ2-3 provide the parts outside the CDR3, is DVKVTQSSRYLVKRTGEKVFLECVQDMDHENMFWYRQDPGLGLRLIYFSYDVKMKEKGDIPEGYSVSREKKERFSLILESASTNQTSMYLCASSFSTDTQYFGPGTRLTVL.

The V and J genes are TRBV7-9 and TRBJ1-3; TRBD1 might be the D (5 bases). The V end was cut by 4 bases, the J end by 2 bases, with 6 bases between. This CDR3 spans 13 amino acids. Germline V CDR1 and CDR2: SEHNR, FQNEAQ (reference sequence). In DNA, the CDR3 is TGTGCCAGCAGCTCAGGGACTGGAAACACCATATATTTT. Its translation: CASSSGTGNTIYF. Drawing the rest from reference TRBV7-9 and TRBJ1-3, the complete variable domain is DTGVSQNPRHKITKRGQNVTFRCDPISEHNRLYWYRQTLGQGPEFLTYFQNEAQLEKSRLLSDRFSAERPKGSFSTLEIQRTEQGDSAMYLCASSSGTGNTIYFGEGSWLTVV.

By proportion, this clone is medium-sized. The chain links TRBV6-1 to TRBJ1-6, with D unclear. From germline, CDR1 is MNHNS and CDR2 SASEGT. The V end was cut by 0 bases, the J end by 0 bases, with 6 bases between. The CDR3 runs 16 residues. For the CDR3, the DNA is TGTGCCAGCAGTGAAGCGTTCAGCTCCTATAATTCACCCCTCCACTTT. Its translation is CASSEAFSSYNSPLHF.

This chain links TRBV29-1 with TRBJ2-1, with TRBD1 matching over 8 bases. The junction had 6 bases not matched to a gene; V was cut back by 4 bases and J by 7 bases. From germline, CDR1 is SQVTM and CDR2 ANQGSEA. CDR3 size: 13 residues. The CDR3 here is CSVGQGARNEQFF. The CDR3 DNA sequence: TGCAGCGTTGGGCAGGGGGCAAGGAATGAGCAGTTCTTC.

The chain couples TRBV6-1 to TRBJ1-5, with D uncertain. The V gene's germline CDR1 is MNHNS and CDR2 SASEGT. The V gene lost 2 bases and the J gene lost 6 bases, with 14 bases spanning the gap. The CDR3 has 15 residues. CDR3: CASSETAYAGQPQHF. As DNA, the CDR3 is TGTGCCAGCAGTGAAACAGCGTATGCGGGTCAGCCCCAGCATTTT.

This chain uses TRBV7-2 with TRBJ1-1; the D is unclear. The V gene lost 1 base and the J gene lost 2 bases, with 17 bases spanning the gap. Germline loops: CDR1 SGHTA, CDR2 FQGNSA. This CDR3 is built from 17 residues. The CDR3 reads CASSLVAPSVGNTEAFF. CDR3 nucleotides: TGTGCCAGCAGCTTAGTTGCCCCCTCTGTGGGAAACACTGAAGCTTTCTTT. The full variable domain, completed using reference TRBV7-2 and TRBJ1-1, is GAGVSQSPSNKVTEKGKDVELRCDPISGHTALYWYRQSLGQGLEFLIYFQGNSAPDKSGLPSDRFSAERTGGSVSTLTIQRTQQEDSAVYLCASSLVAPSVGNTEAFFGQGTRLTVV.